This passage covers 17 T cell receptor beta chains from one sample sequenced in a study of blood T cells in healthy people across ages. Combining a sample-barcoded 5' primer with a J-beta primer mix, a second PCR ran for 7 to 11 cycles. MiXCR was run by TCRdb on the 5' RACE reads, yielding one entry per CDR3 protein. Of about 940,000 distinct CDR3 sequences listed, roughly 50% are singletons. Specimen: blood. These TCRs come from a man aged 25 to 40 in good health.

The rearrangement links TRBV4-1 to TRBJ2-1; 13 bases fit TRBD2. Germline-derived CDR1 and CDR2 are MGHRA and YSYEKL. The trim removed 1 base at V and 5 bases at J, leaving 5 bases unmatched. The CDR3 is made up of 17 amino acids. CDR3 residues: CASSQVGTSGADNEQFF. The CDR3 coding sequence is TGCGCCAGCAGCCAAGTGGGGACTAGCGGGGCAGACAATGAGCAGTTCTTC.

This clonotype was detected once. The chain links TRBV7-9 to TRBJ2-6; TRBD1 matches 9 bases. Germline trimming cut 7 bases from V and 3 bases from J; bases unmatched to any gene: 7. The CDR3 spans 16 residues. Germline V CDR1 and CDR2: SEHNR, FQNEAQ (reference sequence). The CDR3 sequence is CASISGTGFGANVLTF. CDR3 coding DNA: TGTGCCAGCATCTCCGGGACAGGGTTTGGGGCCAACGTCCTGACTTTC.

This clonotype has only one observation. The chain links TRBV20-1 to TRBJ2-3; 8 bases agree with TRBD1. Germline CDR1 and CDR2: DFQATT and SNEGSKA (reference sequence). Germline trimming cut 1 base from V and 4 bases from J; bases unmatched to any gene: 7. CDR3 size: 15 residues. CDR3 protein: CSARGQGASADTQYF. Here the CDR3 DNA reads TGCAGTGCTAGAGGTCAGGGGGCAAGCGCAGATACGCAGTATTTT.

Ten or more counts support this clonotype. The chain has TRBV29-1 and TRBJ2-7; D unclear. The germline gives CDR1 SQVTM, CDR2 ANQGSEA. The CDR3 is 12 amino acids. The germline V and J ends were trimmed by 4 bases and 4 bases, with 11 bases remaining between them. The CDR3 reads CSVGKSPYEQYF. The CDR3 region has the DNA TGCAGCGTTGGAAAGTCCCCTTACGAGCAGTACTTC.

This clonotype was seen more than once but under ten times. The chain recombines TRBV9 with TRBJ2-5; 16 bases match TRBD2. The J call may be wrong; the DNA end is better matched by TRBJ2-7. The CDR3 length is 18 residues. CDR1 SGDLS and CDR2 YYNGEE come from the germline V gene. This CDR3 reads CASSDLGTSGGAYYEQYF. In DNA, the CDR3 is TGTGCCAGCAGCGACTTGGGGACTAGCGGGGGGGCCTATTACGAGCAGTACTTC.

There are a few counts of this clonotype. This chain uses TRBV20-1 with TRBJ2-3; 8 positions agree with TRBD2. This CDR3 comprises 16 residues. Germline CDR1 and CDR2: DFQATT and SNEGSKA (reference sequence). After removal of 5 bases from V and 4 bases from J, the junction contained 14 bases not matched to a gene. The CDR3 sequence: CSAHPDGGGMPDTQYF. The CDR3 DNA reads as TGCAGTGCTCACCCCGACGGGGGGGGTATGCCAGATACGCAGTATTTT.

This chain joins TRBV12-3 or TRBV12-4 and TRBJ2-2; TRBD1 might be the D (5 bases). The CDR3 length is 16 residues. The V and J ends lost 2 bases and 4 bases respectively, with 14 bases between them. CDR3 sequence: CASSLRQGGGTGELFF. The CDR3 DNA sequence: TGTGCCAGCAGTTTACGGCAGGGCGGTGGCACCGGGGAGCTGTTTTTT.

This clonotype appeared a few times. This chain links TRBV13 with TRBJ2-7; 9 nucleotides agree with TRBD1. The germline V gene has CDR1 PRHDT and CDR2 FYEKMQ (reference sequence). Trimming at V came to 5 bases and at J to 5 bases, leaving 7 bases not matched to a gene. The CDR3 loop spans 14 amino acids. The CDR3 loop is CASSTRQGVHEQYF. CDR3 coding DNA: TGTGCCAGCAGCACCCGACAGGGGGTACACGAGCAGTACTTC. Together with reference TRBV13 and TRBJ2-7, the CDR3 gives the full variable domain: AAGVIQSPRHLIKEKRETATLKCYPIPRHDTVYWYQQGPGQDPQFLISFYEKMQSDKGSIPDRFSAQQFSDYHSELNMSSLELGDSALYFCASSTRQGVHEQYFGPGTRLTVT.

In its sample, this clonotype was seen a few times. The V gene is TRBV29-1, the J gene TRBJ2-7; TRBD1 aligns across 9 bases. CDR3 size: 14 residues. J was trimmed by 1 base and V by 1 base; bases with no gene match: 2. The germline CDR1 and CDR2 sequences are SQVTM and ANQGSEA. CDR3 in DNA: TGCAGCGTTGAAGGGACAGGGGAATCCTACGAGCAGTACTTC. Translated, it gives CSVEGTGESYEQYF.

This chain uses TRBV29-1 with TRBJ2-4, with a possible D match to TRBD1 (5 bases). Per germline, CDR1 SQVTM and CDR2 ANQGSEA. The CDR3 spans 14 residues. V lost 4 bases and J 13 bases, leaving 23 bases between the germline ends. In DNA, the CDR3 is TGCAGCGTTGCTCTATGGCGACAGCTAAATGAGCAGTACTTC. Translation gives CSVALWRQLNEQYF.

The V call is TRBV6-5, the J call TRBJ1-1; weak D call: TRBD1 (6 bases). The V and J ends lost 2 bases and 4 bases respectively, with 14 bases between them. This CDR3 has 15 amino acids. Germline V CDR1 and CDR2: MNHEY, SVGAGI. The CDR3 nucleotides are TGTGCCAGCAGTTACCCGAATCAGGGGATCACTGAAGCTTTCTTT. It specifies CASSYPNQGITEAFF.

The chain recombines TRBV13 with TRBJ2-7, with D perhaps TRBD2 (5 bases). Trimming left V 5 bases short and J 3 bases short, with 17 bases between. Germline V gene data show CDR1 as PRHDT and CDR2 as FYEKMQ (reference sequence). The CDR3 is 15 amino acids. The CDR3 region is CASSDMTGVRYEQYF. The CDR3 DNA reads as TGTGCCAGCAGCGATATGACCGGGGTCCGCTACGAGCAGTACTTC.

CDR3 in amino acids: CASSVHRGPYGYTF. CDR3 sequence (DNA): TGTGCCAGCAGCGTGCACAGGGGGCCTTATGGCTACACCTTC. The chain combines TRBV7-2 with TRBJ1-2, with 9 bases lining up with TRBD1. Germline loops: CDR1 SGHTA, CDR2 FQGNSA. V lost 5 bases and J lost 5; bases outside the gene matches: 6. This CDR3 has 14 amino acids.

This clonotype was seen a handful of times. CDR3 sequence (DNA): TGTGCCAGCAGGGACAGGGAAAACATTCAGTACTTC. Residues: CASRDRENIQYF. The V and J genes are TRBV27 and TRBJ2-4; 8 bases line up with TRBD1. Germline lookup yields CDR1 MNHEY and CDR2 SMNVEV (reference sequence). The V and J ends lost 6 bases and 5 bases, in that order; junction bases with no gene match: 0. The CDR3 is made up of 12 amino acids.

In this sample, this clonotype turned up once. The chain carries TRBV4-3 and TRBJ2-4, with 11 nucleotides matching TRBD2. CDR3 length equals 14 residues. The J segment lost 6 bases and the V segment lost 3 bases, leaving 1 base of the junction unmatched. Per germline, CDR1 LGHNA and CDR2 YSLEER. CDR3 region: CASSHGLAGNIQYF. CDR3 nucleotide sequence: TGCGCCAGCAGCCATGGACTAGCGGGAAACATTCAGTACTTC.

The CDR3 sequence: CASSEDEGYGYTF. In nucleotides, the CDR3 is TGTGCCAGCAGTGAAGATGAGGGCTATGGCTACACCTTC. This chain connects TRBV2 to TRBJ1-2, with D uncertain. The CDR3 covers 13 residues. V was shortened by 1 base and J by 4 bases, with 7 bases between the two germline ends. Per germline, CDR1 SNHLY and CDR2 FYNNEI.

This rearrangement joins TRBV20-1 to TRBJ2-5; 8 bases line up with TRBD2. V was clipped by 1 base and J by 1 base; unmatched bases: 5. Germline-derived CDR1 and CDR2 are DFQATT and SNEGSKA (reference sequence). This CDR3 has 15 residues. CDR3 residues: CSARVPAGVQETQYF. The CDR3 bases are TGCAGTGCTAGAGTGCCAGCGGGGGTCCAAGAGACCCAGTACTTC.